This entry lists 9 T cell receptor beta chains sequenced from one sample in a study of blood T cell repertoires in COVID-19. The repertoire was sequenced with immunoSEQ multiplex PCR; TCRdb's copy has only in-frame clones and lacks some. This sample has around 400,000 clones, with about 87% found just once. Sequences were obtained from peripheral blood. The receptors come from a woman aged 55 to 70 with COVID-19, enrolled during active disease.

The chain links TRBV5-1 to TRBJ2-6; D ambiguous. The CDR3 is made up of 17 amino acids. From germline, CDR1 is SGHRS and CDR2 YFSETQ. V dropped 4 bases and J dropped 2 bases, with 16 bases sitting between them. CDR3 residues: CASSPGTNGAGANVLTF. The CDR3 DNA reads as TGCGCCAGCAGCCCCGGAACGAACGGAGCTGGGGCCAACGTCCTGACTTTC.

The chain uses TRBV2 and TRBJ2-7, with D unresolved. The CDR3 is made up of 14 amino acids. V was shortened by 2 bases and J by 2 bases, with 10 bases between the two germline ends. Looked up from germline, CDR1 is SNHLY and CDR2 is FYNNEI. CDR3 coding DNA: TGTGCCAGCAGTGAAATCAGTCAAGCCTACGAGCAGTACTTC. Translation gives CASSEISQAYEQYF.

This sequence joins TRBV5-1 and TRBJ2-3, with TRBD2 matching 12 bases. Germline-derived CDR1 and CDR2 are SGHRS and YFSETQ. The trim removed 4 bases at V and 2 bases at J, leaving 5 bases unmatched. The CDR3 is made up of 16 amino acids. The CDR3 nucleotides read TGCGCCAGCAGCCTACGGACTAGCGGGGTCACAGATACGCAGTATTTT. Protein sequence: CASSLRTSGVTDTQYF.

The chain uses TRBV24-1 and TRBJ2-3; 9 bases are a match to TRBD2. J gave up 2 bases and V 4 bases, and 6 bases lay outside the gene matches. The germline CDR1 and CDR2 sequences are KGHDR and SFDVKD. The CDR3 consists of 16 residues. DNA for the CDR3: TGTGCCACCAGTGAACATAGCGGGGGCTCCACAGATACGCAGTATTTT. This encodes CATSEHSGGSTDTQYF.

The V call is TRBV4-1, the J call TRBJ2-2, with D perhaps TRBD2 (6 bases). Trimming took off 4 bases at V and 2 bases at J, with 11 bases between the two ends. The CDR3 is 15 residues long. Per the germline V gene, CDR1 is MGHRA and CDR2 is YSYEKL. CDR3 sequence: CASSPGTYNTGELFF. CDR3 coding DNA: TGCGCCAGCAGCCCCGGGACTTACAACACCGGGGAGCTGTTTTTT.

The chain combines TRBV3-1 (or the pseudogene TRBV3-2) with TRBJ1-4, with D possibly being TRBD1 (5 bases). The CDR3 consists of 15 residues. V was clipped by 6 bases and J by 6 bases, with 17 bases between them. Per the germline V gene, CDR1 is LGHDT and CDR2 is YNNKEL (reference sequence). In DNA form, the CDR3 reads TGTGCCAGCAGGCAGGGTCTGGGCGAGGATGAAAAACTGTTTTTT. Encoded protein: CASRQGLGEDEKLFF.

The rearrangement links TRBV2 to TRBJ1-5, with 9 bases aligning to TRBD1. From germline, CDR1 is SNHLY and CDR2 FYNNEI. The CDR3 contains 15 residues. The V gene end was trimmed by 6 bases and the J gene end by 3 bases; junction bases not matched to a gene: 6. Here the CDR3 reads CASRKQGANNQPQHF. For the CDR3, the DNA is TGTGCCAGCAGAAAACAGGGGGCAAACAATCAGCCCCAGCATTTT.

The gene calls are TRBV24-1 and TRBJ2-1, with 9 bases identical to TRBD1. Germline-derived CDR1 and CDR2 are KGHDR and SFDVKD. This CDR3 is 15 amino acids long. V was pared by 5 bases and J by 4 bases, with 5 bases of the junction left unmatched. The CDR3: CATSVQGALYNEQFF. CDR3 sequence (DNA): TGTGCCACCAGTGTACAGGGGGCACTTTACAATGAGCAGTTCTTC.

The chain recombines TRBV5-4 with TRBJ1-1; 9 bases align to TRBD1. V was clipped by 4 bases and J by 4 bases; unmatched bases: 5. CDR3 size: 14 residues. The germline V gene encodes CDR1 SGHNT and CDR2 YYREEE (reference sequence). The CDR3 nucleotides are TGTGCCAGCAGCCCATGGACAGGGGCCACTGAAGCTTTCTTT. Translating gives CASSPWTGATEAFF.